One and the same sample provided the 19 T cell receptor beta chains below, sequenced in a study of early T cells in non-severe SARS-CoV-2 infection. Each CDR3 protein gets one entry after TCRdb re-called the 5' RACE reads with MiXCR. The table has tens of thousands of distinct CDR3 sequences, under 6% seen once; the top ten hold around 5.2%. The sequencing input was whole blood. The receptors originated from an adult who was a healthcare worker with PCR-confirmed SARS-CoV-2 infection or an uninfected control (not recorded which).

This clonotype showed up many times. J is TRBJ2-3 and V is TRBV28; D uncertain. The CDR3 is 16 residues long. Trimming removed 5 bases from V and 2 bases from J, with 17 bases in between. The germline V gene encodes CDR1 MDHEN and CDR2 SYDVKM. The CDR3 loop reads CASSLTKQDLTDTQYF. DNA of the CDR3: TGTGCCAGCAGTCTTACCAAGCAGGACCTCACAGATACGCAGTATTTT.

This clonotype was found many times. The chain employs TRBV4-1 and TRBJ2-1; 7 nucleotides match TRBD2. Germline V gene lookup returns CDR1 MGHRA and CDR2 YSYEKL. The CDR3 covers 15 residues. Trimming at V came to 1 base and at J to 4 bases, leaving 4 bases not matched to a gene. The CDR3 spells CASSQVNSGYNEQFF. The CDR3 bases are TGCGCCAGCAGCCAAGTTAATAGCGGGTACAATGAGCAGTTCTTC.

This clonotype occurred many times. This chain joins TRBV7-2 and TRBJ2-2; TRBD2 is a possible D gene (6 bases). The V end lost 7 bases, the J end lost 6 bases, and 15 bases lay between the germline ends. The CDR3 runs to 14 residues. Germline assignment: CDR1 SGHTA and CDR2 FQGNSA. CDR3 DNA sequence: TGTGCCAGCACCGATCCCGGAGGGGCCGGGGAGCTGTTTTTT. Its translation is CASTDPGGAGELFF.

This chain uses TRBV6-5 with TRBJ2-1; a possible D gene is TRBD1 (6 bases). Trimming stripped 6 bases from V and 1 base from J, with 13 bases between. Germline assignment: CDR1 MNHEY and CDR2 SVGAGI. The CDR3 totals 15 residues. CDR3 protein: CASRPYQGSYNEQFF. The CDR3, as DNA: TGTGCCAGCAGACCATACCAGGGGTCCTACAATGAGCAGTTCTTC.

Many counts were recorded for this clonotype. The genes are TRBV20-1 and TRBJ2-4; weak D call: TRBD1 (6 bases). Per germline, CDR1 DFQATT and CDR2 SNEGSKA (reference sequence). The CDR3 sequence is 17 residues long. V lost 0 bases and J 1 base, leaving 16 bases between the germline ends. CDR3 amino acids: CSARDPVGGAAKNIQYF. The CDR3 DNA is TGCAGTGCTAGAGACCCAGTAGGGGGAGCGGCCAAAAACATTCAGTACTTC.

This clonotype was recorded at least ten times. V gene TRBV7-9 combines with J gene TRBJ2-2; D uncertain. V was cut by 9 bases and J by 6 bases, with 14 bases left in between. Germline assignment: CDR1 SEHNR and CDR2 FQNEAQ (reference sequence). This CDR3 has 13 residues. CDR3 in amino acids: CASGLGSAGELFF. Here the CDR3 DNA reads TGTGCCAGTGGGCTCGGATCGGCCGGGGAGCTGTTTTTT.

This clonotype was detected only a few times. The V call is TRBV5-5, the J call TRBJ2-3; 8 nucleotides match TRBD1. The CDR3 length is 16 residues. Germline-derived CDR1 and CDR2 are SGHKS and YYEKEE (reference sequence). J was trimmed by 2 bases and V by 2 bases; bases with no gene match: 7. In DNA, the CDR3 is TGTGCCAGCAGCTTCTCCGGGACAGGCCACACAGATACGCAGTATTTT. Translated: CASSFSGTGHTDTQYF.

Many counts were recorded for this clonotype. The gene calls are TRBV12-3 or TRBV12-4 and TRBJ2-3; 9 bases align to TRBD2. CDR3 length equals 16 residues. Trimming at V came to 3 bases and at J to 4 bases, leaving 8 bases not matched to a gene. The CDR3 coding sequence is TGTGCCAGCAGTTTCCGTAGCGGGAGTCGTGCAGATACGCAGTATTTT. Its protein is CASSFRSGSRADTQYF.

This clonotype was counted ten times or more. CDR3: CASSDGLAGDNEQFF. CDR3 DNA sequence: TGTGCCAGCAGTGACGGACTAGCGGGAGACAATGAGCAGTTCTTC. The chain combines TRBV6-6 with TRBJ2-1, with TRBD2 identical over 13 bases. Germline lookup yields CDR1 MNHNY and CDR2 SVGAGI (reference sequence). J gave up 5 bases and V 5 bases, and 3 bases lay outside the gene matches. The CDR3 is made up of 15 amino acids.

There are many counts of this clonotype. This chain joins TRBV7-6 and TRBJ1-1, with D unresolved. This CDR3 region has 14 residues. CDR1 and CDR2 from the germline V gene are SGHVS and FNYEAQ. V dropped 2 bases and J dropped 6 bases, with 13 bases sitting between them. The CDR3 reads CASSLTSGIAEAFF. The CDR3 DNA reads as TGTGCCAGCAGCTTAACGTCGGGGATTGCTGAAGCTTTCTTT.

This clonotype was counted only a few times. The rearrangement uses TRBV6-2 or TRBV6-3 and TRBJ1-2; the match to TRBD1 covers 9 bases. The germline CDR1 and CDR2 sequences are MNHEY and SVGEGT. J gave up 2 bases and V 8 bases, and 9 bases lay outside the gene matches. This CDR3 comprises 15 residues. The CDR3 DNA sequence: TGTGCCAGCTTAAAAGTAGGACAGGGGAACTATGGCTACACCTTC. It specifies CASLKVGQGNYGYTF.

This clonotype was seen a few times. The chain couples TRBV30 to TRBJ2-5; possibly TRBD2 for D (6 bases). The CDR3 is 15 amino acids. The ends were cut back, 3 bases at V and 5 bases at J, with 19 bases in the middle. Germline V CDR1 and CDR2: GTSNPN, SVGIG (reference sequence). DNA for the CDR3: TGTGCCTGGAGACCCGCCCTCAGGGACTGGGAGACCCAGTACTTC. Translated: CAWRPALRDWETQYF.

The V gene is TRBV4-1, the J gene TRBJ2-1; 8 bases agree with TRBD2. CDR3 size: 16 residues. Trimming removed 4 bases from V and 7 bases from J; junction bases left unmatched: 12. Looked up from germline, CDR1 is MGHRA and CDR2 is YSYEKL. The CDR3 is CASSRLLAGPGNEQFF. CDR3 nucleotides: TGCGCCAGCAGCCGGTTGCTAGCGGGCCCAGGGAATGAGCAGTTCTTC.

There are many counts of this clonotype. The chain combines TRBV20-1 with TRBJ1-5; TRBD1 might be the D (5 bases). The V gene's germline CDR1 is DFQATT and CDR2 SNEGSKA (reference sequence). V lost 5 bases to trimming and J lost 0 bases, with 8 bases between them. The CDR3 contains 13 residues. The CDR3 DNA follows: TGCAGTGCTTGGGGCAATAGCAATCAGCCCCAGCATTTT. Protein product: CSAWGNSNQPQHF.

The sample holds a few counts of this clonotype. The rearrangement uses TRBV15 and TRBJ2-5; 8 bases are shared with TRBD2. The V and J ends lost 1 base and 1 base, in that order; junction bases with no gene match: 5. The CDR3 is 16 residues long. In germline, CDR1 is LNHNV, CDR2 YYDKDF (reference sequence). CDR3 sequence (DNA): TGTGCCACCAGCAGAGGAGCGGGAGCCCTCCAAGAGACCCAGTACTTC. Encoded protein: CATSRGAGALQETQYF.

This clonotype was counted at least ten times. The chain links TRBV4-3 to TRBJ2-2; 9 bases align to TRBD2. Per germline, CDR1 LGHNA and CDR2 YSLEER. CDR3 length equals 15 residues. V was clipped by 4 bases and J by 3 bases; unmatched bases: 3. The DNA of the CDR3 is TGCGCCAGCAGCCGCCTAGCGGGGTACACCGGGGAGCTGTTTTTT. As protein: CASSRLAGYTGELFF.

The chain is built from TRBV28 and TRBJ2-5, with 8 bases matching TRBD2. Germline loops: CDR1 MDHEN, CDR2 SYDVKM. Trimming at V came to 8 bases and at J to 0 bases, leaving 23 bases not matched to a gene. There are 20 residues in the CDR3. The CDR3 reads CASPPGRAGVLGEYQETQYF. The CDR3 coding sequence is TGTGCCAGCCCTCCTGGTCGAGCGGGGGTATTAGGGGAGTACCAAGAGACCCAGTACTTC.

This chain links TRBV29-1 with TRBJ1-4; D is unclear. The CDR3 has 13 amino acids. From germline, CDR1 is SQVTM and CDR2 ANQGSEA. V shed 3 bases and J shed 8 bases, with 13 bases lying between them. CDR3 coding DNA: TGCAGCGTTGAGAGGCAGTTGAGCGAAAAACTGTTTTTT. It specifies CSVERQLSEKLFF.

This clonotype appeared many times. The chain employs TRBV21-1 and TRBJ1-1; the D call of TRBD1 is as the table states it, not checked on the DNA. TRBV21-1 is marked as a pseudogene. The CDR3 consists of 15 residues. For the CDR3, the DNA is TGTGCCAGACATCGTACCGACAGTCTGAACACTGAAGCTTTCTTT. Protein sequence: CARHRTDSLNTEAFF.